These 31 T cell receptor beta chains were sequenced from one sample in a study of blood T cell repertoires in COVID-19. Data came from immunoSEQ multiplex PCR; TCRdb stores just in-frame clones and leaves some out. This table holds 70,000 or so clones, about nine tenths found once. The sample comprised peripheral blood. These receptors originate from a woman aged 18-29 years with acute or convalescent COVID-19.

The V gene is TRBV19, the J gene TRBJ1-5; D might be TRBD1 (6 bases). The CDR3 covers 21 residues. CDR1 and CDR2 from the germline V gene are LNHDA and SQIVND (reference sequence). V was trimmed by 0 bases and J by 2 bases, leaving 26 bases between them. The CDR3 sequence: CASSIDPLGQSRGRGNQPQHF. For the CDR3, the DNA is TGTGCCAGTAGTATAGACCCCCTCGGACAGTCGCGAGGTAGGGGCAATCAGCCCCAGCATTTT.

The chain employs TRBV28 and TRBJ1-3; no definite D call. Trimming cost V 2 bases and J 0 bases, with 8 bases left between them. The length of the CDR3 is 15 residues. In germline, CDR1 is MDHEN, CDR2 SYDVKM. The CDR3 nucleotides are TGTGCCAGCAGTTTAGCCTCAGGCTCTGGAAACACCATATATTTT. It yields the protein CASSLASGSGNTIYF. Based on the CDR3 plus reference TRBV28 and TRBJ1-3, the full variable domain is DVKVTQSSRYLVKRTGEKVFLECVQDMDHENMFWYRQDPGLGLRLIYFSYDVKMKEKGDIPEGYSVSREKKERFSLILESASTNQTSMYLCASSLASGSGNTIYFGEGSWLTVV.

The V and J genes are TRBV7-9 and TRBJ2-1, with 7 bases fitting TRBD1. Looked up from germline, CDR1 is SEHNR and CDR2 is FQNEAQ (reference sequence). The CDR3 extends over 14 amino acids. V shed 5 bases and J 3 bases; nucleotides not matched to a gene: 4. Here the CDR3 reads CASSLWDSYNEQFF. The CDR3 region has the DNA TGTGCCAGCAGCCTATGGGACAGCTACAATGAGCAGTTCTTC. The complete variable domain, with remaining parts taken from reference TRBV7-9 and TRBJ2-1, reads DTGVSQNPRHKITKRGQNVTFRCDPISEHNRLYWYRQTLGQGPEFLTYFQNEAQLEKSRLLSDRFSAERPKGSFSTLEIQRTEQGDSAMYLCASSLWDSYNEQFFGPGTRLTVL.

The genes are TRBV7-9 and TRBJ1-3, with D possibly TRBD1 on 5 matching bases. This CDR3 has 14 residues. V gave up 3 bases and J gave up 1 base, with 7 bases separating them. In germline, CDR1 is SEHNR, CDR2 FQNEAQ (reference sequence). CDR3 loop: CASSLTASGNTIYF. The CDR3 nucleotides read TGTGCCAGCAGCTTGACAGCTTCTGGAAACACCATATATTTT.

The chain carries TRBV4-1 and TRBJ1-3, with 8 bases that match TRBD1. Looked up from germline, CDR1 is MGHRA and CDR2 is YSYEKL. V dropped 1 base and J dropped 1; count of bases not matched to a gene: 3. The CDR3 has 16 residues. The CDR3 DNA sequence: TGCGCCAGCAGCCAAGGGACAGGGAGGTCTGGAAACACCATATATTTT. Translation: CASSQGTGRSGNTIYF.

This chain uses TRBV6-2 or TRBV6-3 with TRBJ1-1; D possibly corresponds to TRBD1 (5 bases). Trimming took off 2 bases at V and 5 bases at J, with 18 bases between the two ends. Germline assignment: CDR1 MNHEY and CDR2 SVGEGT. This CDR3 contains 16 residues. The CDR3: CASSYQSGRLGTEAFF. In nucleotides, the CDR3 is TGTGCCAGCAGTTACCAGTCAGGGCGATTGGGGACTGAAGCTTTCTTT.

The CDR3 DNA follows: TGTGCCAGCAGTTTATCCTACGACGGGGAGCTGTTTTTT. It translates to CASSLSYDGELFF. V and J are TRBV27 and TRBJ2-2; D call uncertain. Trimming shortened V by 0 bases and J by 7 bases, and 6 bases separated the two germline ends. The CDR3 is made up of 13 amino acids. Per the germline V gene, CDR1 is MNHEY and CDR2 is SMNVEV (reference sequence).

The chain recombines TRBV11-2 with TRBJ2-3; D is possibly TRBD2 (6 bases). The CDR3 runs to 15 residues. Germline V gene sequence: CDR1 SGHAT, CDR2 FQNNGV. V was clipped by 0 bases and J by 4 bases, with 11 bases between them. The CDR3 is CASSLEYGRSDTQYF. CDR3 in DNA: TGTGCCAGCAGCTTAGAGTACGGGAGATCAGATACGCAGTATTTT.

The V and J genes are TRBV5-1 and TRBJ1-3, with D perhaps matching TRBD1 (5 bases). Germline V gene sequence: CDR1 SGHRS, CDR2 YFSETQ. There are 13 residues in the CDR3. The germline V and J ends were trimmed by 7 bases and 1 base, with 9 bases remaining between them. The CDR3 sequence is CASQGSSGNTIYF. The CDR3 DNA reads TGCGCCAGCCAGGGTTCTTCTGGAAACACCATATATTTT.

J is TRBJ2-1 and V is TRBV11-3; TRBD2 aligns across 10 bases. Germline loops: CDR1 SGHNT, CDR2 YENEEA. The ends lost 5 bases at V and 3 bases at J; junction bases unmatched: 4. The CDR3 has 15 residues. Written as DNA, the CDR3 is TGTGCCAGCAGCCCACGGACTAGCGGCTACAATGAGCAGTTCTTC. It encodes CASSPRTSGYNEQFF.

The V and J genes are TRBV4-2 and TRBJ2-7, with D maybe TRBD1 (6 bases). The V gene lost 2 bases and the J gene lost 6 bases, with 14 bases spanning the gap. CDR1 LGHNA and CDR2 YNFKEQ come from the germline V gene. This CDR3 has 14 amino acids. CDR3 sequence: CASSQLTGFSEQYF. CDR3 coding DNA: TGTGCCAGCAGCCAACTTACAGGGTTTTCCGAGCAGTACTTC.

This chain uses TRBV4-3 with TRBJ1-1; no reliable D call. CDR3 length: 15 residues. Trimming cost V 0 bases and J 2 bases, with 10 bases left between them. Germline lookup yields CDR1 LGHNA and CDR2 YSLEER. CDR3 sequence reads: CASSQDGQVNTEAFF. DNA of the CDR3: TGCGCCAGCAGCCAAGATGGGCAGGTTAACACTGAAGCTTTCTTT.

The chain combines TRBV6-5 with TRBJ2-7; D may be TRBD1 (6 bases). There are 15 residues in the CDR3. V was pared by 5 bases and J by 1 base, with 15 bases between. Per the germline V gene, CDR1 is MNHEY and CDR2 is SVGAGI. The CDR3 reads CASSTGFLGSYEQYF. CDR3 DNA: TGTGCCAGCAGTACAGGGTTTCTAGGATCCTACGAGCAGTACTTC.

This clone was picked up one time. The J gene is TRBJ2-1, the V gene TRBV19; D is undetermined. This CDR3 contains 14 residues. The germline V and J ends were trimmed by 3 bases and 0 bases, with 6 bases remaining between them. Germline V CDR1 and CDR2: LNHDA, SQIVND (reference sequence). The CDR3 coding sequence is TGTGCCAGTAGTATTGGGCGCTCCTACAATGAGCAGTTCTTC. Encoded protein: CASSIGRSYNEQFF.

V usage is TRBV28 and J usage is TRBJ1-1; D ambiguous. Germline assignment: CDR1 MDHEN and CDR2 SYDVKM. V gave up 7 bases and J gave up 12 bases, with 18 bases separating them. There are 12 residues in the CDR3. CDR3: CASKHGLQRTFF. The CDR3 coding sequence is TGTGCCAGCAAGCATGGACTCCAGCGCACTTTCTTT.

The chain combines TRBV6-6 with TRBJ1-5; 8 bases map to TRBD1. V was clipped by 10 bases and J by 2 bases; unmatched bases: 7. Looked up from germline, CDR1 is MNHNY and CDR2 is SVGAGI (reference sequence). This CDR3 has 14 residues. CDR3 amino acids: CATLDRVGNQPQHF. DNA for the CDR3: TGTGCCACCCTGGACAGGGTTGGCAATCAGCCCCAGCATTTT.

This sequence joins TRBV28 and TRBJ1-5; D is undetermined. The CDR3 contains 18 residues. In germline, CDR1 is MDHEN, CDR2 SYDVKM. V shed 3 bases and J shed 2 bases, with 20 bases lying between them. The CDR3 loop reads CASSLIWVEGEGNQPQHF. For the CDR3, the DNA is TGTGCCAGCAGTTTGATTTGGGTTGAGGGAGAGGGCAATCAGCCCCAGCATTTT.

This rearrangement joins TRBV28 to TRBJ2-5, with 9 bases aligning to TRBD2. The junction had 11 bases not matched to a gene; V was cut back by 1 base and J by 2 bases. The CDR3 extends over 18 amino acids. CDR1 and CDR2 (germline): MDHEN, SYDVKM. The CDR3 reads CASSLLSGGPPKQETQYF. As DNA, the CDR3 is TGTGCCAGCAGTTTATTAAGCGGGGGGCCCCCTAAGCAAGAGACCCAGTACTTC.

This chain connects TRBV28 to TRBJ1-1; 10 nucleotides line up with TRBD1. Per germline, CDR1 MDHEN and CDR2 SYDVKM. This CDR3 has 16 amino acids. Unmatched junction bases numbered 8, after V lost 6 bases and J lost 1 base. The CDR3 region is CASSPDRGLENTEAFF. CDR3 DNA sequence: TGTGCCAGCAGCCCAGACAGGGGGCTGGAGAACACTGAAGCTTTCTTT.

In DNA, the CDR3 is TGTGCCAGCAGTGAAGCGCCGGGATTGGGCAATGAAAAACTGTTTTTT. Its protein is CASSEAPGLGNEKLFF. The chain couples TRBV2 to TRBJ1-4, with D unclear. CDR1 and CDR2 (germline): SNHLY, FYNNEI. Trimming removed 0 bases at V and 5 bases at J, with 13 bases between. The CDR3 loop spans 16 amino acids.

V usage is TRBV19 and J usage is TRBJ2-2; TRBD1 matches 10 bases. Trimming took 8 bases from V and 4 from J; bases not matched to a gene: 4. CDR3 size: 14 residues. The germline gives CDR1 LNHDA, CDR2 SQIVND (reference sequence). CDR3 in DNA: TGTGCCAGTCAGACAGGGGGCCCCACCGGGGAGCTGTTTTTT. It yields the protein CASQTGGPTGELFF.

The chain is built from TRBV19 and TRBJ1-6; D possibly corresponds to TRBD1 (5 bases). Trimming cost V 3 bases and J 8 bases, with 17 bases left between them. There are 16 residues in the CDR3. CDR1 LNHDA and CDR2 SQIVND come from the germline V gene (reference sequence). Written as DNA, the CDR3 is TGTGCCAGTAGTATGCGGCAGGGAAGATTGGATTCACCCCTCCACTTT. It translates to CASSMRQGRLDSPLHF. The entire variable domain, with the rest obtained from reference TRBV19 and TRBJ1-6, is as follows: DGGITQSPKYLFRKEGQNVTLSCEQNLNHDAMYWYRQDPGQGLRLIYYSQIVNDFQKGDIAEGYSVSREKKESFPLTVTSAQKNPTAFYLCASSMRQGRLDSPLHFGNGTRLTVT.

The chain joins TRBV6-2 or TRBV6-3 to TRBJ2-4, with 13 bases lining up with TRBD2. Germline V gene data show CDR1 as MNHEY and CDR2 as SVGEGT. The CDR3 extends over 21 amino acids. V shed 5 bases, J shed 0 bases, and the junction held 16 bases outside the gene matches. The CDR3 reads CASSRTTGLAGLEEAKNIQYF. The CDR3 DNA is TGTGCCAGCAGTCGCACCACGGGACTAGCGGGATTGGAAGAAGCCAAAAACATTCAGTACTTC.

This clone came up a few times. This chain connects TRBV5-1 to TRBJ1-5; 9 bases are a match to TRBD1. The ends lost 4 bases at V and 0 bases at J; junction bases unmatched: 2. The germline V gene has CDR1 SGHRS and CDR2 YFSETQ. The CDR3 extends over 15 amino acids. CDR3 sequence reads: CASSRTGDSNQPQHF. The CDR3 DNA reads as TGCGCCAGCAGCCGGACAGGGGATAGCAATCAGCCCCAGCATTTT.

This rearrangement joins TRBV7-2 to TRBJ2-3; 10 bases map to TRBD2. Germline loops: CDR1 SGHTA, CDR2 FQGNSA. The trim removed 6 bases at V and 4 bases at J, leaving 19 bases unmatched. The CDR3 is made up of 19 amino acids. CDR3 sequence (DNA): TGTGCCAGCAGTCGATTGATATACTTAGCGGGAGGAGGGCCAGATACGCAGTATTTT. Its translation: CASSRLIYLAGGGPDTQYF.

This chain connects TRBV5-6 to TRBJ1-2; perhaps TRBD1 as D (5 bases). Trimming stripped 5 bases from V and 4 bases from J, with 21 bases between. CDR1 and CDR2 from the germline V gene are SGHDT and YYEEEE. CDR3 size: 16 residues. As DNA, the CDR3 is TGTGCCAGCAGACCCTCAGCGGGGACTGCTATCTATGGCTACACCTTC. Protein: CASRPSAGTAIYGYTF.

The chain uses TRBV5-1 and TRBJ2-7, with a possible D match to TRBD2 (5 bases). The V gene's germline CDR1 is SGHRS and CDR2 YFSETQ. Trimming removed 1 base at V and 2 bases at J, with 22 bases between. The CDR3 contains 18 residues. DNA of the CDR3: TGCGCCAGCAGCTTGTTACCGCAGGAAGCGGAGGCACCCTACGAGCAGTACTTC. Amino acids: CASSLLPQEAEAPYEQYF.

The table lists this clone with a count of one. V gene TRBV5-1 combines with J gene TRBJ2-7, with 14 bases identical to TRBD2. In germline, CDR1 is SGHRS, CDR2 YFSETQ. With V trimmed by 4 bases and J by 0 bases, 6 bases remained unmatched. This CDR3 region has 17 residues. CDR3 nucleotides: TGCGCCAGCAGCGCCGGGACTAGCGGGGGAAGCTCCTACGAGCAGTACTTC. Translation gives CASSAGTSGGSSYEQYF.

The rearrangement joins TRBV29-1 to TRBJ2-1; D possibly corresponds to TRBD2 (5 bases). The CDR3 sequence is 12 residues long. Germline CDR1 is SQVTM and CDR2 is ANQGSEA. V lost 5 bases to trimming and J lost 4 bases, with 9 bases between them. DNA for the CDR3: TGCAGCGTTTACGGGAATTACAATGAGCAGTTCTTC. Its translation: CSVYGNYNEQFF.

The rearrangement uses TRBV13 and TRBJ2-5, with a tentative D call TRBD2 (6 bases). Germline V gene data show CDR1 as PRHDT and CDR2 as FYEKMQ (reference sequence). The length of the CDR3 is 14 residues. The V gene lost 5 bases and the J gene lost 5 bases, with 15 bases spanning the gap. CDR3 protein: CASSTGRLAETQYF. Here the CDR3 DNA reads TGTGCCAGCAGCACAGGCCGCCTAGCGGAGACCCAGTACTTC. The whole variable domain, filled in from reference TRBV13 and TRBJ2-5, reads AAGVIQSPRHLIKEKRETATLKCYPIPRHDTVYWYQQGPGQDPQFLISFYEKMQSDKGSIPDRFSAQQFSDYHSELNMSSLELGDSALYFCASSTGRLAETQYFGPGTRLLVL.

V gene TRBV18 combines with J gene TRBJ1-1, with D hard to call. The germline V and J ends were trimmed by 2 bases and 0 bases, with 10 bases remaining between them. This CDR3 is built from 15 residues. The V gene's germline CDR1 is KGHSH and CDR2 LQKENI. The CDR3 DNA reads TGTGCCAGCTCACCAGGGCTACTGATGAACACTGAAGCTTTCTTT. It yields the protein CASSPGLLMNTEAFF.